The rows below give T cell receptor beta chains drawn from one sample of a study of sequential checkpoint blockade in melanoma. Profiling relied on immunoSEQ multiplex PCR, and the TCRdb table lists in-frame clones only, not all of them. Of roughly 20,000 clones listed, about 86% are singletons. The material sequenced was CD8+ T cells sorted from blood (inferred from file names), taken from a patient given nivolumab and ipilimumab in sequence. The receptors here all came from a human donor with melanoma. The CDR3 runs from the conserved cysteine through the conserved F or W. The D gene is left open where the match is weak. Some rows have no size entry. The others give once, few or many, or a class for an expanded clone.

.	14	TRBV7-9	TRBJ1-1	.	TGTGCCAGCAGCTTACTGACAGAGAACACTGAAGCTTTCTTT	CASSLLTENTEAFF
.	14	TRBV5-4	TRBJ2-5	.	TGTGCCAGCAGCTTGGCCTCTCCCGGGGAGACCCAGTACTTC	CASSLASPGETQYF
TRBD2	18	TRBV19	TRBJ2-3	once	TGTGCCAGTAGTACCCTCTCCGAAGCGGGGGGTTTCACAGATACGCAGTATTTT	CASSTLSEAGGFTDTQYF
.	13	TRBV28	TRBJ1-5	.	TGTGCCAGCAGTACAGGAATTCATCAGCCCCAGCATTTT	CASSTGIHQPQHF
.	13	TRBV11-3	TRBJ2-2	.	TGTGCCAGCAGTAATCGGGTGTCCGGGGAGCTGTTTTTT	CASSNRVSGELFF
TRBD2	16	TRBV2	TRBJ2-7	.	TGTGCCAGCAGGGGCTCCCGTTCTAGCGGCGCCTACGAGCAGTACTTC	CASRGSRSSGAYEQYF
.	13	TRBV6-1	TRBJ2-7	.	TGTGCCAGCAGTGAGCGGGGGCTCTACGAGCAGTACTTC	CASSERGLYEQYF
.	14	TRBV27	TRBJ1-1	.	TGTGCCAGCAGTTTAAGATCAGGGAACACTGAAGCTTTCTTT	CASSLRSGNTEAFF
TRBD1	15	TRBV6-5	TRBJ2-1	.	TGTGCCAGCAGCGCCGGGACAGCGGCTAAGAATGAGCAGTTCTTC	CASSAGTAAKNEQFF
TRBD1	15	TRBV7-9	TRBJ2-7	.	TGTGCCAGCAGCCTTACCCGACAGGGAGCATACGAGCAGTACTTC	CASSLTRQGAYEQYF
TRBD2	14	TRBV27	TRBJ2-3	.	TGTGCCAGCAGTTCAGCGGGAGTCACAGATACGCAGTATTTT	CASSSAGVTDTQYF
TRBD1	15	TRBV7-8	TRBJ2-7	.	TGTGCCAGCAGCCCTGGGACAGGGACTCCCTACGAGCAGTACTTC	CASSPGTGTPYEQYF
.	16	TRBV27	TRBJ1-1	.	TGTGCCAGCAGTTTAACGCCAGGGCGCATGAACACTGAAGCTTTCTTT	CASSLTPGRMNTEAFF
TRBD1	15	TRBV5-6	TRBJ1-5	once	TGTGCCAGCAGCCTGGCCGGGACAGGGGTTCAGCCCCAGCATTTT	CASSLAGTGVQPQHF
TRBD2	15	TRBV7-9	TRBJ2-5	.	TGTGCCAGCAGCTTAGGTGCGGGGGTGCAAGAGACCCAGTACTTC	CASSLGAGVQETQYF
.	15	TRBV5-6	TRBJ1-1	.	TGTGCCAGCAGCCGGATGGGACACAAAGACACTGAAGCTTTCTTT	CASSRMGHKDTEAFF
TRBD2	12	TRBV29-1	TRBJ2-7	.	TGCAGCGTTGAGCTAGCGGATTACGAGCAGTACTTC	CSVELADYEQYF
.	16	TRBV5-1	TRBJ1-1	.	TGCGCCAGCAGCTTGGCTAGGACAGCGGAGAACACTGAAGCTTTCTTT	CASSLARTAENTEAFF
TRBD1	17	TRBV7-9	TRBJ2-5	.	TGTGCCAGCAGCGATGGCGGGACAGGCCCTTTACAAGAGACCCAGTACTTC	CASSDGGTGPLQETQYF
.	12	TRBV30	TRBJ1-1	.	TGTGCCTGGTACCGGGGGATAACTGAAGCTTTCTTT	CAWYRGITEAFF
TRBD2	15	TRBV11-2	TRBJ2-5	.	TGTGCCAGCAGCTTGAGCGGGGGGGAGGTAGAGACCCAGTACTTC	CASSLSGGEVETQYF
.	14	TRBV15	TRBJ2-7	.	TGTGCCACCAGCAGAGAGGCAGGCTCCTACGAGCAGTACTTC	CATSREAGSYEQYF
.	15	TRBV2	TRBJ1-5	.	TGTGCCAGCAGTGAAGGTTACGGTCGGGGGCAGCCCCAGCATTTT	CASSEGYGRGQPQHF
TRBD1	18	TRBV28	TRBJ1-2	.	TGTGCCAGCAGCCCAGGGTGGGACAGGGGGAGGTTGATCTATGGCTACACCTTC	CASSPGWDRGRLIYGYTF
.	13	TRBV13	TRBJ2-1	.	TGTGCCAGCAGCGGCGGACAGTATCATGAGCAGTTCTTC	CASSGGQYHEQFF
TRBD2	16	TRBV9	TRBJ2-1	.	TGTGCCAGCAGCGTAGGAGCTAGCGGGTCCTACAATGAGCAGTTCTTC	CASSVGASGSYNEQFF
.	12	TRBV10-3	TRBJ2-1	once	TGTGCCATCAGTCCTACAGCCAATGAGCAGTTCTTC	CAISPTANEQFF
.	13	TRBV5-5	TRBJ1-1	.	TGTGCCAGCAGCTTGCGGACAGACACTGAAGCTTTCTTT	CASSLRTDTEAFF
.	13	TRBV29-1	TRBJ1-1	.	TGCAGCGTTGATGGGGGGTGGAGTACTGAAGCTTTCTTT	CSVDGGWSTEAFF
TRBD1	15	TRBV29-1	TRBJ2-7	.	TGCAGCGTTGAAGCCGGGACAGGGGATCCCTACGAGCAGTACTTC	CSVEAGTGDPYEQYF
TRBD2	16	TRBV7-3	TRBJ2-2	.	TGTGCCAGCAGCTCGGGACTAGCGGGGAATACCGGGGAGCTGTTTTTT	CASSSGLAGNTGELFF
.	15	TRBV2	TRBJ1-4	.	TGTGCCAGCAGTCCAAGCCTAGGCGGTAATGAAAAACTGTTTTTT	CASSPSLGGNEKLFF
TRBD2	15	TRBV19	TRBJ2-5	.	TGTGCCAGTAGTGGACTAGCGGGGCACCAAGAGACCCAGTACTTC	CASSGLAGHQETQYF
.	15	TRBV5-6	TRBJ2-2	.	TGTGCCAGCAGCTCCCTAGGGGGAGACACCGGGGAGCTGTTTTTT	CASSSLGGDTGELFF
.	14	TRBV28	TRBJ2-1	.	TGTGCCAGCAGTTTGGTGGGGGGGCGAAATGAGCAGTTCTTC	CASSLVGGRNEQFF
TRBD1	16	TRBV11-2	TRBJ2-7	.	TGTGCCAGCAGCTTAGGGCGGACAGGGGACTCCTACGAGCAGTACTTC	CASSLGRTGDSYEQYF
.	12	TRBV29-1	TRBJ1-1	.	TGCAGCGCACCCACAGGGTCGCCTGAAGCTTTCTTT	CSAPTGSPEAFF
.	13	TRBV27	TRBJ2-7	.	TGTGCCAGCAGTTTATCGTGGGGAGGCGAGCAGTACTTC	CASSLSWGGEQYF
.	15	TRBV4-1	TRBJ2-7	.	TGCGCCAGCAGCCAAGATGACAGACAAGTCTACGAGCAGTACTTC	CASSQDDRQVYEQYF
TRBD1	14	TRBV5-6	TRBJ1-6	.	TGTGCCAGCAGCTTACAGGGGTCTAATTCACCCCTCCACTTT	CASSLQGSNSPLHF
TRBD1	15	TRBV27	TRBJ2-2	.	TGTGCCAGCAGTCTAAGGACAGGGGTGACCGGGGAGCTGTTTTTT	CASSLRTGVTGELFF
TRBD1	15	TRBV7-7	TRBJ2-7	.	TGTGCCAGCAGCTTGGGCAGGGGGCCATCCTACGAGCAGTACTTC	CASSLGRGPSYEQYF
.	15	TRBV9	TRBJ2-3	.	TGTGCCAGCAGCGTAGATTCGGGGAGCACAGATACGCAGTATTTT	CASSVDSGSTDTQYF
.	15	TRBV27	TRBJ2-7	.	TGTGCCAGCAGTACGGGGGACAGCGAGTTTTACGAGCAGTACTTC	CASSTGDSEFYEQYF
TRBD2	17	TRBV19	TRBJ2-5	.	TGTGCCAGCTCGATTCGAGCGGGAGGTCTGGCAGACGAGACCCAGTACTTC	CASSIRAGGLADETQYF
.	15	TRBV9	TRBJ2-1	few	TGTGCCAGCAGCGACCCATCCGGGGTCTACAATGAGCAGTTCTTC	CASSDPSGVYNEQFF
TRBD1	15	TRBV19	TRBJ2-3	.	TGTGCCAGTAGTATAGCGGACAGGGGATGGGATACGCAGTATTTT	CASSIADRGWDTQYF
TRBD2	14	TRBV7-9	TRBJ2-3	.	TGTGCCACCGGACTAGCGGGGGTAAAAGATACGCAGTATTTT	CATGLAGVKDTQYF
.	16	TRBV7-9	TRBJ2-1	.	TGTGCCAGCAGCTTAGCGCCAGACAGAACGTACAATGAGCAGTTCTTC	CASSLAPDRTYNEQFF
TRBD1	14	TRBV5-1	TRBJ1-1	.	TGCGCCAGCAGCGGCCGGACAGGGAGGAGTGAAGCTTTCTTT	CASSGRTGRSEAFF
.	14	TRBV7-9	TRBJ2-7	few	TGTGCCAGCAGTCAGACAGTTAGCTCCTACGAGCAGTACTTC	CASSQTVSSYEQYF
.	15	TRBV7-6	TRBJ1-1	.	TGTGCCAGCAGCTTAGCCGGACTGTCGAACACTGAAGCTTTCTTT	CASSLAGLSNTEAFF
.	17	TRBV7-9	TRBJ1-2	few	TGTGCCAGCAGCTTAGGGGGGCCGGGCGGCCTCTCCTATGGCTACACCTTC	CASSLGGPGGLSYGYTF
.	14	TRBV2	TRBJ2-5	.	TGTGCCAGCAGTGATGGGTCAGGAGGAGAGACCCAGTACTTC	CASSDGSGGETQYF
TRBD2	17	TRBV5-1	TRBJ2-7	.	TGCGCCAGCAGCTTGGGCCTAGCGGTTTTCGCATTAAACGAGCAGTACTTC	CASSLGLAVFALNEQYF
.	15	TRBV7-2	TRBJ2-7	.	TGTGCCAGCAGCTGGGGGACTTGGACTGGGGACGAGCAGTACTTC	CASSWGTWTGDEQYF
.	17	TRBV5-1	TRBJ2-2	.	TGCGCCAGCAGCTTTAGCCCCCAAATAGGGGACACCGGGGAGCTGTTTTTT	CASSFSPQIGDTGELFF
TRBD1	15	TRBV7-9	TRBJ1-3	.	TGTGCCAGCAGCCCGCAGGACAGGGTAGGAAACACCATATATTTT	CASSPQDRVGNTIYF
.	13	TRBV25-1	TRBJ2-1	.	TGTGCCAGCAGTGAGTTAATCGGCGGCGAGCAGTTCTTC	CASSELIGGEQFF
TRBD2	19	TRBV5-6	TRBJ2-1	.	TGTGCCAGCAGCTTGGGGGTCCGGACTAGCGGATTCTCCTACAATGAGCAGTTCTTC	CASSLGVRTSGFSYNEQFF